These T cell receptor beta chains were read from a single sample in a study of T cell responses to AZD1222 COVID-19 vaccine. TCRdb's table, derived via immunoSEQ multiplex PCR, lists solely in-frame clones and lacks some. The table shows roughly 180,000 clones, with around 88% occurring only once. The sample in question was peripheral blood, obtained on day 0 of AZD1222 vaccination. The source is an adult in good health. The CDR3 runs from the conserved cysteine through the conserved F or W. D genes are given only for firm matches. Only some rows state a clone size, as once, few, many or a class for expanded clones.

>TRBV29-1|.|.|TRBJ2-3
CSVFTDTQYF
TGCAGCGTTTTCACAGATACGCAGTATTTT
>TRBV24-1|TRBD1|.|TRBJ1-5
CATSANRGVLNQPQHF
TGTGCCACCAGTGCCAACAGGGGCGTTCTCAATCAGCCCCAGCATTTT
>TRBV4-1|.|few|TRBJ1-5
CASSEDGQMNQPQHF
TGCGCCAGCAGCGAAGACGGACAAATGAATCAGCCCCAGCATTTT
>TRBV4-1|TRBD1|once|TRBJ2-2
CASSLKEGTGPLGAGELFF
TGCGCCAGCAGCCTCAAAGAGGGGACAGGGCCGCTGGGGGCCGGGGAGCTGTTTTTT
>TRBV5-6|.|once|TRBJ2-7
CASSLEGEQYF
TGTGCCAGCAGCTTGGAGGGCGAGCAGTACTTC
>TRBV6-2/TRBV6-3|.|.|TRBJ1-5
CASSYWHSNQPQHF
TGTGCCAGCAGTTATTGGCACAGTAATCAGCCCCAGCATTTT
>TRBV25-1|.|.|TRBJ1-2
CASSESVEGYTF
TGTGCCAGCAGTGAATCCGTTGAAGGCTACACCTTC
>TRBV27|.|.|TRBJ2-2
CASRGDSYTGELFF
TGTGCCAGCAGGGGGGACTCCTACACCGGGGAGCTGTTTTTT
>TRBV14|.|.|TRBJ2-5
CASSQAAGGTQYF
TGTGCCAGCAGCCAAGCCGCCGGGGGGACCCAGTACTTC
>TRBV28|.|.|TRBJ1-2
CASSLSPLGNGYTF
TGTGCCAGCAGTTTAAGCCCCCTGGGGAATGGCTACACCTTC
>TRBV19|TRBD2|.|TRBJ2-2
CASTLGTSGDNTGELFF
TGTGCCAGTACCCTAGGGACTAGCGGGGACAACACCGGGGAGCTGTTTTTT
>TRBV19|TRBD1|.|TRBJ2-7
CASSMGTGGIHEQYF
TGTGCCAGTAGTATGGGGACAGGGGGCATCCACGAGCAGTACTTC
>TRBV5-1|.|once|TRBJ1-1
CASSLGVGINTEAFF
TGCGCCAGCAGCTTGGGGGTAGGAATTAACACTGAAGCTTTCTTT
>TRBV30|TRBD1|.|TRBJ1-6
CACTGQGNSPLHF
TGTGCCTGCACGGGACAGGGTAATTCACCCCTCCACTTT
>TRBV9|.|.|TRBJ2-7
CASSVATGISYEQYF
TGTGCCAGCAGCGTAGCTACCGGGATCTCCTACGAGCAGTACTTC
>TRBV7-2|TRBD2|.|TRBJ2-3
CASSLPGLADTQYF
TGTGCCAGCAGCTTGCCGGGACTAGCAGATACGCAGTATTTT
>TRBV7-9|.|.|TRBJ1-3
CASSVASSGNTIYF
TGTGCCAGCAGCGTTGCTAGCTCTGGAAACACCATATATTTT